Detailed here is one T cell receptor (beta chain). This sample is part of a study of long-term antiretroviral therapy in people with HIV. Germline V gene sequence: CDR1 KGHSH, CDR2 LQKENI. The CDR3 totals 18 residues. Trimming took off 3 bases at V and 2 bases at J, with 20 bases between the two ends. immunoSEQ v3.0 was run at survey level. TCRdb's copy holds only in-frame clones and misses some; the assay was immunoSEQ multiplex PCR. Of 25,000 to 35,000 clones listed, over 90% are singletons. This specimen consisted of unsorted PBMCs, obtained approximately 6.3 years after starting antiretroviral therapy. V is TRBV18 and J is TRBJ1-5, with D possibly TRBD1 on 6 matching bases. The source is a woman aged 40-49 years with HIV. CDR3 bases: TGTGCCAGCTCACCCGGGTCTAGGGGGTTTGGGGGCAATCAGCCCCAGCATTTT. Translating gives CASSPGSRGFGGNQPQHF.